These 17 T cell receptor beta chains share one sample of origin, sequenced in a study of blood T cell repertoires in COVID-19. Profiling relied on immunoSEQ multiplex PCR, and the TCRdb table lists in-frame clones only, not all of them. The profile shows under 200,000 clones, 60% to 80% of them singletons. Sequences were obtained from peripheral blood. These receptors all come from an older man with acute or convalescent COVID-19.

The gene calls are TRBV25-1 and TRBJ1-5; 9 bases are shared with TRBD1. V dropped 4 bases and J dropped 5; count of bases not matched to a gene: 3. The CDR3 is 14 amino acids. In germline, CDR1 is MGHDK, CDR2 SYGVNS. This CDR3 is CASSGDRVDQPQHF. The CDR3, as DNA: TGTGCCAGCAGTGGGGACAGGGTGGATCAGCCCCAGCATTTT.

J is TRBJ2-3 and V is TRBV9; 10 bases align to TRBD2. J lost 4 bases, V lost 2 bases, and 4 bases had no gene match. Germline V gene data show CDR1 as SGDLS and CDR2 as YYNGEE. CDR3 size: 15 residues. The CDR3 sequence: CASSVSGGPADTQYF. CDR3 nucleotide sequence: TGTGCCAGCAGCGTTAGCGGGGGGCCCGCAGATACGCAGTATTTT.

The genes are TRBV21-1 and TRBJ2-6; the table's D call TRBD1 went unverified against the DNA. TRBV21-1 is termed a pseudogene. This CDR3 has 17 amino acids. The CDR3 DNA reads TGTGCCAGCAGCGGACGGACAGGGTTTGGTGGGGCCAACGTCCTGACTTTC. Translating it yields CASSGRTGFGGANVLTF.

The gene calls are TRBV24-1 and TRBJ1-2, with TRBD1 as a possible D gene (5 bases). With 4 bases removed from V and 3 bases from J, the gap between germline ends came to 11 bases. From germline, CDR1 is KGHDR and CDR2 SFDVKD. The CDR3 sequence is 14 residues long. CDR3 residues: CATSDQAGDYGYTF. DNA for the CDR3: TGTGCCACCAGTGACCAGGCGGGGGACTATGGCTACACCTTC.

The rearrangement uses TRBV5-8 and TRBJ2-1, with a possible D match to TRBD1 (6 bases). The germline CDR1 and CDR2 sequences are SGHTS and YDEGEE. CDR3 length: 17 residues. The germline V and J ends were trimmed by 4 bases and 2 bases, with 19 bases remaining between them. The CDR3 nucleotides read TGTGCCAGCAGCGTCGCGCGAGGACAGACAACCTACAATGAGCAGTTCTTC. Protein product: CASSVARGQTTYNEQFF.

In its sample, this clone was seen a few times. The J gene is TRBJ2-2, the V gene TRBV13, with D maybe TRBD2 (6 bases). Germline assignment: CDR1 PRHDT and CDR2 FYEKMQ (reference sequence). V was clipped by 1 base and J by 1 base, with 7 bases between them. The CDR3 spans 15 residues. The CDR3 sequence is CASSLDGRNTGELFF. The CDR3 DNA follows: TGTGCCAGCAGCTTAGACGGGAGGAACACCGGGGAGCTGTTTTTT.

The chain joins TRBV7-2 to TRBJ1-5; D is undetermined. The CDR3 consists of 12 residues. V lost 5 bases, J lost 7 bases, and 9 bases lay in between. CDR1 and CDR2 (germline): SGHTA, FQGNSA. The CDR3 sequence: CASSQSEQPQHF. The CDR3 nucleotides read TGTGCCAGCAGCCAATCCGAGCAGCCCCAGCATTTT.

The chain recombines TRBV6-5 with TRBJ2-1, with 12 bases aligning to TRBD2. The CDR3 runs to 15 residues. Trimming took 7 bases from V and 5 from J; bases not matched to a gene: 6. Germline loops: CDR1 MNHEY, CDR2 SVGAGI. CDR3 loop: CASIPGTSGHNEQFF. The CDR3 DNA is TGTGCCAGCATTCCCGGGACTAGCGGGCACAATGAGCAGTTCTTC.

The chain couples TRBV5-1 to TRBJ2-4, with a tentative D call TRBD2 (6 bases). Germline lookup yields CDR1 SGHRS and CDR2 YFSETQ. V was shortened by 5 bases and J by 4 bases, with 13 bases between the two germline ends. The CDR3 runs 14 residues. The CDR3 DNA is TGCGCCAGCAGTCCGGGGGACGGAAAAAACATTCAGTACTTC. It encodes CASSPGDGKNIQYF.

The chain carries TRBV5-1 and TRBJ1-1, with D possibly matching TRBD1 (5 bases). The V end was cut by 4 bases, the J end by 4 bases, with 14 bases between. CDR3 length: 14 residues. Germline V gene sequence: CDR1 SGHRS, CDR2 YFSETQ. In nucleotides, the CDR3 is TGCGCCAGCAGCCCAGGAGGGGCGAGCACTGAAGCTTTCTTT. This codes for CASSPGGASTEAFF.

The chain is built from TRBV19 and TRBJ2-5, with 7 bases that match TRBD1. Trimming removed 7 bases from V and 7 bases from J; junction bases left unmatched: 9. Germline V gene lookup returns CDR1 LNHDA and CDR2 SQIVND (reference sequence). The length of the CDR3 is 13 residues. The CDR3 reads CASTTTGSWTQYF. CDR3 DNA: TGTGCCAGTACCACGACAGGGTCATGGACCCAGTACTTC.

This clone appeared a single time. The V call is TRBV5-1, the J call TRBJ2-2; D perhaps matches TRBD2 (6 bases). This CDR3 spans 15 amino acids. Germline CDR1 and CDR2: SGHRS and YFSETQ. V was shortened by 0 bases and J by 6 bases, with 12 bases between the two germline ends. The CDR3 region has the DNA TGCGCCAGCAGCTTGGATGGGGGAGGAGCCGGGGAGCTGTTTTTT. Translating it yields CASSLDGGGAGELFF.

The CDR3 sequence: CASSYYLVADNQPQHF. The DNA for the CDR3 is TGTGCCAGCAGTTACTATCTAGTGGCAGACAATCAGCCCCAGCATTTT. The chain recombines TRBV6-2 or TRBV6-3 with TRBJ1-5; D ambiguous. CDR1 and CDR2 from the germline V gene are MNHEY and SVGEGT. This CDR3 has 16 residues. V was clipped by 1 base and J by 3 bases, with 13 bases between them.

The chain has TRBV2 and TRBJ1-5; a possible D gene is TRBD1 (5 bases). Trimming pared 6 bases from V and 8 bases from J, leaving 14 bases between. Germline V gene data show CDR1 as SNHLY and CDR2 as FYNNEI. The CDR3 has 13 residues. CDR3 loop: CASSRQGLEPQHF. The CDR3 nucleotides are TGTGCCAGCAGCCGGCAGGGTCTGGAGCCCCAGCATTTT.

The chain joins TRBV20-1 to TRBJ1-2; D is uncertain. The V end was cut by 4 bases, the J end by 13 bases, with 16 bases between. This CDR3 comprises 11 residues. Per the germline V gene, CDR1 is DFQATT and CDR2 is SNEGSKA (reference sequence). The CDR3: CSAISEEGRTF. The CDR3 DNA reads as TGCAGTGCTATTAGTGAGGAGGGCCGCACCTTC.

V is TRBV6-5 and J is TRBJ2-5, with TRBD1 as a possible D gene (6 bases). Trimming left V 6 bases short and J 2 bases short, with 16 bases between. The CDR3 is 15 residues long. In germline, CDR1 is MNHEY, CDR2 SVGAGI. The CDR3 region has the DNA TGTGCCAGCAGGTCCCCGGGACACGGACAAGAGACCCAGTACTTC. Its translation: CASRSPGHGQETQYF.

The chain uses TRBV5-4 and TRBJ1-3, with TRBD1 matching 11 bases. V shed 4 bases and J 0 bases; nucleotides not matched to a gene: 6. Per germline, CDR1 SGHNT and CDR2 YYREEE (reference sequence). The CDR3 length is 17 residues. This CDR3 is CASSKGQGAFSGNTIYF. DNA for the CDR3: TGTGCCAGCAGCAAAGGACAGGGGGCATTCTCTGGAAACACCATATATTTT.